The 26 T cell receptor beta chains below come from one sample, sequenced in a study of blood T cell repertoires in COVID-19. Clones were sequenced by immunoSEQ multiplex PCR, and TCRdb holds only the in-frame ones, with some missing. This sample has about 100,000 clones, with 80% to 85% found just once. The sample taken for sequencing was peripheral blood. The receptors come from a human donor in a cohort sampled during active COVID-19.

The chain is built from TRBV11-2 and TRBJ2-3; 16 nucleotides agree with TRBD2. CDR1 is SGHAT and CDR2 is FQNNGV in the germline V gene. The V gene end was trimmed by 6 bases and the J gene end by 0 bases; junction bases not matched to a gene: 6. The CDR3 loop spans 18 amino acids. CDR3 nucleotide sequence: TGTGCCAGCAGATCACCGGGACTAGCGGGAGGGAGCACAGATACGCAGTATTTT. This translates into CASRSPGLAGGSTDTQYF.

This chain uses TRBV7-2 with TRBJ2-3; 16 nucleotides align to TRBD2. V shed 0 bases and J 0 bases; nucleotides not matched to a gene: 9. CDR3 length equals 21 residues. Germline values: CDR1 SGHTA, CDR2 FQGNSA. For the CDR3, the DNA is TGTGCCAGCAGCTTAGCGCCTCCGGGACTAGCGGGAGGGAGAAGCACAGATACGCAGTATTTT. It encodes CASSLAPPGLAGGRSTDTQYF.

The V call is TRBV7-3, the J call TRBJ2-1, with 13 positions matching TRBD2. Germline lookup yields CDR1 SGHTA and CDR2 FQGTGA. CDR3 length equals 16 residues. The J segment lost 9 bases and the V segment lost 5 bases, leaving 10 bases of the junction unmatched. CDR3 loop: CASSHPGTSGISEQFF. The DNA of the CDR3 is TGTGCCAGCAGCCATCCCGGGACTAGCGGGATTAGTGAGCAGTTCTTC.

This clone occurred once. The CDR3 DNA reads as TGTGCCAGCAGCAAAATGGGGACTCTATACGGTGCGTACTTC. Translation gives CASSKMGTLYGAYF. This chain links TRBV21-1 with TRBJ2-7; the table's D call of TRBD2 was not tested on the DNA. TRBV21-1 is reported as a pseudogene. The CDR3 is made up of 14 amino acids.

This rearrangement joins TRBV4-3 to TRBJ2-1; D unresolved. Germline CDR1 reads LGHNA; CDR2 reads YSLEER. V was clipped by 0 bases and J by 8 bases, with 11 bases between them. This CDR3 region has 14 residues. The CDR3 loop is CASSQEAASDEQFF. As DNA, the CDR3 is TGCGCCAGCAGCCAAGAGGCGGCGTCCGATGAGCAGTTCTTC.

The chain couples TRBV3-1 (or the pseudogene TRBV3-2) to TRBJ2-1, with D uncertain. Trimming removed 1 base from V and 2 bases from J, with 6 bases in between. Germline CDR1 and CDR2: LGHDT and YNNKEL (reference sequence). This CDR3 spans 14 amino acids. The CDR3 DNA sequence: TGTGCCAGCAGCCAAGGACGGGCCTACAATGAGCAGTTCTTC. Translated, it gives CASSQGRAYNEQFF.

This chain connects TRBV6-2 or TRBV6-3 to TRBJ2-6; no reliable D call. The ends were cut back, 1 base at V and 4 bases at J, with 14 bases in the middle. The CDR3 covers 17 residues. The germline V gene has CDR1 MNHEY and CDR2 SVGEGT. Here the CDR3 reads CASSYLGQILGANVLTF. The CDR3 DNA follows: TGTGCCAGCAGTTACTTGGGCCAAATTTTAGGGGCCAACGTCCTGACTTTC.

The CDR3 region is CASSPLDFNNEQFF. The CDR3 DNA reads as TGTGCCAGCAGTCCGCTGGACTTTAACAATGAGCAGTTCTTC. The V and J genes are TRBV27 and TRBJ2-1; TRBD2 is a possible D gene (5 bases). This CDR3 has 14 residues. The ends were cut back, 5 bases at V and 5 bases at J, with 13 bases in the middle. Germline V gives CDR1 MNHEY, CDR2 SMNVEV (reference sequence).

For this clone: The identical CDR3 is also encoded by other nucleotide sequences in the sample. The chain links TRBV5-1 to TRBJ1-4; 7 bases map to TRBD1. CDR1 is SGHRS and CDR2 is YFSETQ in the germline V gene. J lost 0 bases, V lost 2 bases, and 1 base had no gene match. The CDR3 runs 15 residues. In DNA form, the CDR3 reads TGCGCCAGCAGCTTTCAGGGGGCAACTAATGAAAAACTGTTTTTT. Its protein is CASSFQGATNEKLFF. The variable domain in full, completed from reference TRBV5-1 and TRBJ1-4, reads KAGVTQTPRYLIKTRGQQVTLSCSPISGHRSVSWYQQTPGQGLQFLFEYFSETQRNKGNFPGRFSGRQFSNSRSEMNVSTLELGDSALYLCASSFQGATNEKLFFGSGTQLSVL.

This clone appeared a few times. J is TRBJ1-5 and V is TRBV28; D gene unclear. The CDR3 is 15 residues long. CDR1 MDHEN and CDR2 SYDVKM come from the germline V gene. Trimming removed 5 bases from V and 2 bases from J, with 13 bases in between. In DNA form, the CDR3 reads TGTGCCAGCAGTGGAAGCGACCATCGCAATCAGCCCCAGCATTTT. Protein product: CASSGSDHRNQPQHF.

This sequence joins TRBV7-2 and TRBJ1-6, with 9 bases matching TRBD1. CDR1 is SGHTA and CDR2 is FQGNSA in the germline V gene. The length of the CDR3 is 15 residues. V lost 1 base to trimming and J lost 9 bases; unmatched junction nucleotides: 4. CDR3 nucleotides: TGTGCCAGCAGCTTAGACAGGGGGCTTAGTTCACCCCTCCACTTT. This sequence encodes CASSLDRGLSSPLHF.

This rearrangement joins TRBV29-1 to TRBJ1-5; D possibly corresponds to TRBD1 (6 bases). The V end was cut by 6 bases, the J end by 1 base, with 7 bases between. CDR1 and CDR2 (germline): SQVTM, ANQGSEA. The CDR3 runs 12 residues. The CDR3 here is CSVGQSNQPQHF. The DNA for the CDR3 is TGCAGCGTGGGACAAAGCAATCAGCCCCAGCATTTT.

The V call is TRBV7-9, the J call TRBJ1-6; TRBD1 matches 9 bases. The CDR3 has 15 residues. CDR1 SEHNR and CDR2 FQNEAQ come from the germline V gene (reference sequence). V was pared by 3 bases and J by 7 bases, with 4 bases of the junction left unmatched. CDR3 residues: CASSLPGTGNSPLHF. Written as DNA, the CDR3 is TGTGCCAGCAGCTTGCCCGGGACAGGGAATTCACCCCTCCACTTT. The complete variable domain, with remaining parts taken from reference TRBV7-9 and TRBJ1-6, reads DTGVSQNPRHKITKRGQNVTFRCDPISEHNRLYWYRQTLGQGPEFLTYFQNEAQLEKSRLLSDRFSAERPKGSFSTLEIQRTEQGDSAMYLCASSLPGTGNSPLHFGNGTRLTVT.

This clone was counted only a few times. CDR3 DNA: TGTGCCAGCAGCCAAGCTAGGTACGAGCAGTACTTC. Residues: CASSQARYEQYF. This rearrangement joins TRBV3-1 (or the pseudogene TRBV3-2) to TRBJ2-7; D is unclear. CDR1 is LGHDT and CDR2 is YNNKEL in the germline V gene (reference sequence). The length of the CDR3 is 12 residues. The germline V and J ends were trimmed by 1 base and 4 bases, with 5 bases remaining between them.

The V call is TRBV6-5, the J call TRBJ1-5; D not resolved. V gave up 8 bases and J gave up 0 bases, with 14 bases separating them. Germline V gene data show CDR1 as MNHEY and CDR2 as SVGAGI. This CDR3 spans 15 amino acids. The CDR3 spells CASGRGAGSNQPQHF. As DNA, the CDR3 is TGTGCCAGCGGACGGGGTGCGGGTAGCAATCAGCCCCAGCATTTT.

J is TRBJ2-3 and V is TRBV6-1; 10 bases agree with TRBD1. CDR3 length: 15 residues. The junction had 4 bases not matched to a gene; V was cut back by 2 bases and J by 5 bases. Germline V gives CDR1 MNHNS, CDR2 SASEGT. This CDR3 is CASSEPGQGKDTQYF. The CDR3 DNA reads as TGTGCCAGCAGTGAACCGGGACAGGGGAAAGATACGCAGTATTTT.

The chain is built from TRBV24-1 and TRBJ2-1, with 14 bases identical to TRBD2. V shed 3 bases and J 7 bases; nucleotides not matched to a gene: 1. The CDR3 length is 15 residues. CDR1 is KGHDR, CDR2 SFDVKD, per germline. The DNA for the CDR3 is TGTGCCACCAGTGATCGGACTAGCGGGAGGAATGAGCAGTTCTTC. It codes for CATSDRTSGRNEQFF.

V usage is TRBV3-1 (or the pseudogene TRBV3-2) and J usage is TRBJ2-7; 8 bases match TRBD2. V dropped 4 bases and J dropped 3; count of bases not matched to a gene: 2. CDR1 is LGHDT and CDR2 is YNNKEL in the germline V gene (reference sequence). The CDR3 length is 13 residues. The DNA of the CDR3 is TGTGCCAGCAGCCGCAGCGGGGGCTACGAGCAGTACTTC. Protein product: CASSRSGGYEQYF.

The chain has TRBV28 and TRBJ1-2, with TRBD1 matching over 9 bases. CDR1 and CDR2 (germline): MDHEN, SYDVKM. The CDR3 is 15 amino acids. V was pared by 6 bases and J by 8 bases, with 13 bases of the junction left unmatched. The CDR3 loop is CASSPRADRGFGYTF. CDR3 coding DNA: TGTGCCAGCAGCCCCCGGGCGGACAGGGGCTTCGGCTACACCTTC.

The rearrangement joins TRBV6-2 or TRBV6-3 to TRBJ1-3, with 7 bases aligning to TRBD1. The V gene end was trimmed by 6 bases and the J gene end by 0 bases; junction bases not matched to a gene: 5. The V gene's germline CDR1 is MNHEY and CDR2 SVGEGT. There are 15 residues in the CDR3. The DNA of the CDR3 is TGTGCCAGCAGCTGGGGACAGCGCTCTGGAAACACCATATATTTT. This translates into CASSWGQRSGNTIYF.

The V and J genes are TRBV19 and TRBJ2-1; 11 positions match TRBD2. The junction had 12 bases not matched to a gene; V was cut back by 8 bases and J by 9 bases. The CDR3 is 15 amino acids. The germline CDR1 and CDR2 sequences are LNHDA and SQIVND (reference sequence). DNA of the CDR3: TGTGCCAGTCGAACTGTAGCGGGAGGGCAAGGTGAGCAGTTCTTC. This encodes CASRTVAGGQGEQFF.

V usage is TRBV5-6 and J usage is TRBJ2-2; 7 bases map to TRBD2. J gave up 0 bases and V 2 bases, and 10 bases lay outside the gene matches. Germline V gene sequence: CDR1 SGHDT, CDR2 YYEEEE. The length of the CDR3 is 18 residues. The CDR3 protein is CASSFGLRGFANTGELFF. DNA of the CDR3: TGTGCCAGCAGCTTCGGCTTGCGGGGGTTCGCGAACACCGGGGAGCTGTTTTTT. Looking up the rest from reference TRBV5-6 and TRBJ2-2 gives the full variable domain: DAGVTQSPTHLIKTRGQQVTLRCSPKSGHDTVSWYQQALGQGPQFIFQYYEEEERQRGNFPDRFSGHQFPNYSSELNVNALLLGDSALYLCASSFGLRGFANTGELFFGEGSRLTVL.

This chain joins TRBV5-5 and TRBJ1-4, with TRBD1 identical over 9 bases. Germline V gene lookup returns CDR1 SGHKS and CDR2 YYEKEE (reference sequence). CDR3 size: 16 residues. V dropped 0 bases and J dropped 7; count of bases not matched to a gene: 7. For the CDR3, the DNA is TGTGCCAGCAGCTTGGACCCGACAGGGGGGGTTGAAAAACTGTTTTTT. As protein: CASSLDPTGGVEKLFF.

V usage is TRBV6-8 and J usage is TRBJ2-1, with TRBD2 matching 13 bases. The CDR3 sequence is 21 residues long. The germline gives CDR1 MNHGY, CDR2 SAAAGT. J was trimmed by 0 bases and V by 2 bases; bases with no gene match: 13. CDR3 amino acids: CASSYPSGLAGEWGSYNEQFF. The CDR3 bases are TGTGCCAGCAGTTACCCCAGCGGACTAGCGGGAGAGTGGGGCTCCTACAATGAGCAGTTCTTC.

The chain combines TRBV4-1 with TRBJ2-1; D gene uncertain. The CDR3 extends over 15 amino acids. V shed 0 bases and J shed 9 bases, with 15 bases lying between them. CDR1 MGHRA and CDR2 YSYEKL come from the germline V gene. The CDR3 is CASSQDATVVAEQFF. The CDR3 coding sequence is TGCGCCAGCAGCCAAGATGCTACCGTAGTTGCTGAGCAGTTCTTC.

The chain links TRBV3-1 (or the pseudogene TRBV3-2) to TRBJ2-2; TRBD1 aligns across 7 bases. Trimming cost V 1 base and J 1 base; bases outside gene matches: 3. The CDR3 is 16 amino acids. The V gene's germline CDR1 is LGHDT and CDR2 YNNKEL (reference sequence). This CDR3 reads CASSQAGTVNTGELFF. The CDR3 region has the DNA TGTGCCAGCAGCCAAGCCGGGACAGTGAACACCGGGGAGCTGTTTTTT.